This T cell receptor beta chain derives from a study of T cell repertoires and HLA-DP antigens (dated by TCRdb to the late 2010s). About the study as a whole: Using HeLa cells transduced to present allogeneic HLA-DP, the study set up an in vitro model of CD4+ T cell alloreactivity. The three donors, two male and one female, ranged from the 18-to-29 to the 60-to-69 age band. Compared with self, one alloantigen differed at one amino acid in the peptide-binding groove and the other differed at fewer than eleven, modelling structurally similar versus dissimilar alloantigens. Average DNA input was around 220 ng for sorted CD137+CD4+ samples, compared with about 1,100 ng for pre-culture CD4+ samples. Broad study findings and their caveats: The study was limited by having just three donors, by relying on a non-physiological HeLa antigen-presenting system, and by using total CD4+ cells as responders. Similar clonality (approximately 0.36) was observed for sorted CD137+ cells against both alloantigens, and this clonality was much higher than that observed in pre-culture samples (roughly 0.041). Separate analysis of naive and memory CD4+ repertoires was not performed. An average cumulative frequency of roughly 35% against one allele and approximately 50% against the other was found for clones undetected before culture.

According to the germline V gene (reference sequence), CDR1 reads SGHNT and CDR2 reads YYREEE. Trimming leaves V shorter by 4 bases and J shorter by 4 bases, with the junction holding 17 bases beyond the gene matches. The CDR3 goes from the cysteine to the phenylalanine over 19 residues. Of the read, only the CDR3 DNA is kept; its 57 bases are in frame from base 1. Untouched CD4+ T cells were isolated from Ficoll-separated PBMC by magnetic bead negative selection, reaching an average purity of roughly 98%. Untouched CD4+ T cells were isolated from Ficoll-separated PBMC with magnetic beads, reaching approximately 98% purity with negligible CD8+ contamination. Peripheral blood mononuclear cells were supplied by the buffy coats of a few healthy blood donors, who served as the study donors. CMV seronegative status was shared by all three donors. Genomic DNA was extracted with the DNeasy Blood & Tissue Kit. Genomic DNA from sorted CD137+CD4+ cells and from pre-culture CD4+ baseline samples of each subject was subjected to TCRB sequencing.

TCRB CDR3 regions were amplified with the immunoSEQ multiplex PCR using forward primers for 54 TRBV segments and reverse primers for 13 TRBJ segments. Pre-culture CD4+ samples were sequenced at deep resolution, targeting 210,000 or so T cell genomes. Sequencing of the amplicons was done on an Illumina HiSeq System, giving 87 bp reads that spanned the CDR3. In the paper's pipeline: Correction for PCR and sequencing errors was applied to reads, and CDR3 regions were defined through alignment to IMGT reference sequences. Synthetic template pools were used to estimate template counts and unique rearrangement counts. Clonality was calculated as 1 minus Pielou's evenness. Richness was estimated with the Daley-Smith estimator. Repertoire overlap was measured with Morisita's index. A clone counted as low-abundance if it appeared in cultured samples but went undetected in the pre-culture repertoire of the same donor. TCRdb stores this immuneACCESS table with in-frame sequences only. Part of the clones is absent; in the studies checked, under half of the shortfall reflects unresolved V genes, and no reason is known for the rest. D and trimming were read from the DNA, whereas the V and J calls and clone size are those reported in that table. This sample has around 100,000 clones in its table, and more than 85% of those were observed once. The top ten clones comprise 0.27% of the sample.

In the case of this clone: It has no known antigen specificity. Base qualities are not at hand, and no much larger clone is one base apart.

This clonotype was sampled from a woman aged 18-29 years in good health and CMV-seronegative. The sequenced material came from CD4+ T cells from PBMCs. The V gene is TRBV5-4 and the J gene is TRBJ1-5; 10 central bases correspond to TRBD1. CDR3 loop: CASSQDLISMDRGNQPQHF. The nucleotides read TGTGCCAGCAGCCAAGATTTAATCTCCATGGACAGGGGGAATCAGCCCCAGCATTTT.